The present entry profiles one T cell receptor (beta chain) with its context. Its antigen is as yet unknown. One junction end disagrees with the germline gene, perhaps due to a read error. This sample is drawn from a study of blood T cells in healthy people across ages. A second PCR, run for about 7 to 11 cycles, used a sample-barcoded 5' primer plus a J-beta primer mix. TCRdb analysed the 5' RACE reads with MiXCR anew, one entry per CDR3 protein. Of 800,000 or so distinct CDR3 sequences in the sample, 46% were seen once. Per germline, CDR1 MNHNY and CDR2 SVGAGI (reference sequence). The CDR3 spans 14 residues. General study points: Naive and antigen-experienced cells could not be conclusively compared, given unsorted PBMCs. Across samples, TCR beta diversity tracked strongly with naive T cell percentage.

The sequence was obtained from a man older than 75 in good health. The chain has TRBV6-6 and TRBJ1-3, with no clear D. The sequencing input was blood. CDR3 loop: CASSDSSPGNTIYF. CDR3 nucleotides: TGTGCCAGCAGTGACTCGAGTCCGGGAAACACCATATATTTT.